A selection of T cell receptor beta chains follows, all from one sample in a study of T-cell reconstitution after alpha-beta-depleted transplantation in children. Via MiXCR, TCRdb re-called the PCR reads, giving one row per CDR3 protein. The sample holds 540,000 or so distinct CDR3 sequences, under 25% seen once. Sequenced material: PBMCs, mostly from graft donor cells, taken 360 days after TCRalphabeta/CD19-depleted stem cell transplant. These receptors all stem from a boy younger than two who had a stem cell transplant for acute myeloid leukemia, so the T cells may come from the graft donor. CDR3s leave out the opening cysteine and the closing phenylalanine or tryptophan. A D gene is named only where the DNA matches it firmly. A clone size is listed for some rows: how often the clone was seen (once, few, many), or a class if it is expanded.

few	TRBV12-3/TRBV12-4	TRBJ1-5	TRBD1	ASRQGQAGSNQPQH
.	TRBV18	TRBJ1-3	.	ASSPNTGAQGNTIY
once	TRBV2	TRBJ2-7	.	ASTRTPYEQY
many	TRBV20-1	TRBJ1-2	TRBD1	SADSGQGLDGYT
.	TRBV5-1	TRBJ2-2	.	ASSLRGLF
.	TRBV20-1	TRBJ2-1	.	SASPLVGGMYNEQF
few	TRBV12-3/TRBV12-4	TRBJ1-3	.	ASSFEWAGNTIY
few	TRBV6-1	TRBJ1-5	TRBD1	ASGTGAAQPQH
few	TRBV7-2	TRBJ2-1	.	ASSLAGTPGYNEQF
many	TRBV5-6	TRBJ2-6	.	ASSTPGRPDSGANVLT
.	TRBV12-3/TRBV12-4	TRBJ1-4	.	ASSPWRANEKLF
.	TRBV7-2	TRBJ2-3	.	ASSPSVLSTDTQY
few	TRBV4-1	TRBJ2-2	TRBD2	ASSQSGGGTGELF
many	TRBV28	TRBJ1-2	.	ASRGQEYGYT
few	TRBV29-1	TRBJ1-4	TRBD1	SAQAGQGATNEKLF
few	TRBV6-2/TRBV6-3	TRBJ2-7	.	ASTPRETSYEQY
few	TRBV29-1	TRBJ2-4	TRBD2	SVVGLAGIGIQY